This entry lists 26 T cell receptor beta chains sequenced from one sample in a study of blood T cell dynamics during melanoma immunotherapy. The time point was: week 3, after first cycle of checkpoint inhibitor. The protocol was immunoSEQ multiplex PCR, while the TCRdb copy is restricted to in-frame clones and leaves out a portion. The data contain 8,500 or so clones, 88% of them singletons. Source: blood, taken from a patient treated with checkpoint blockade. Source of these receptors: a human donor with melanoma.

The chain's CDR3 is CASSPGSAGSYNSPLHF. The CDR3 DNA reads as TGTGCCAGCAGCCCGGGCTCGGCCGGCTCCTATAATTCACCCCTCCACTTT. The chain employs TRBV5-6 and TRBJ1-6; D is unclear. The CDR3 has 17 residues. Germline CDR1 and CDR2: SGHDT and YYEEEE. V was pared by 4 bases and J by 0 bases, with 14 bases between.

The CDR3 sequence is CASSEGAANEKLFF. CDR3 DNA sequence: TGCGCCAGCAGTGAGGGGGCTGCTAATGAAAAACTGTTTTTT. The chain couples TRBV5-1 to TRBJ1-4; 7 bases fit TRBD1. The CDR3 contains 14 residues. The trim removed 5 bases at V and 3 bases at J, leaving 4 bases unmatched. Germline CDR1 SGHRS, CDR2 YFSETQ.

This clone was seen only once. An end of the junction does not agree with germline; a read error may underlie this. V and J are TRBV6-4 and TRBJ2-7; no clear D gene. There are 10 residues in the CDR3. Germline V lookup: CDR1 MRHNA, CDR2 SNTAGT. CDR3 in DNA: TGTGCCAGCAGCTTCTACGGGCAGTACTTC. Translating gives CASSFYGQYF.

This clone was observed a single time. The V and J genes are TRBV5-1 and TRBJ2-7; TRBD1 matches 7 bases. V dropped 0 bases and J dropped 1; count of bases not matched to a gene: 7. CDR1 is SGHRS and CDR2 is YFSETQ in the germline V gene. The CDR3 has 16 amino acids. The CDR3 loop is CASSLGGTAISYEQYF. The CDR3 DNA reads as TGCGCCAGCAGCTTGGGGGGGACAGCCATATCCTACGAGCAGTACTTC.

The chain uses TRBV11-3 and TRBJ2-5, with a possible D match to TRBD2 (5 bases). The DNA matches TRBJ2-7 better at its end, which makes the J call doubtful. This CDR3 has 15 residues. In germline, CDR1 is SGHNT, CDR2 YENEEA. The CDR3 protein is CASSLEASPSYEQYF. In DNA form, the CDR3 reads TGTGCCAGCAGCTTAGAGGCTAGCCCCTCCTACGAGCAGTACTTC.

The chain carries TRBV5-1 and TRBJ1-2; tentative D call: TRBD1 (5 bases). This CDR3 comprises 15 residues. V lost 5 bases and J 7 bases, leaving 21 bases between the germline ends. Germline CDR1 reads SGHRS; CDR2 reads YFSETQ. The CDR3: CASRFIGTGRGGYTF. The CDR3, as DNA: TGCGCCAGCAGATTTATAGGGACCGGGAGGGGTGGCTACACCTTC. The entire variable domain, with the rest obtained from reference TRBV5-1 and TRBJ1-2, is as follows: KAGVTQTPRYLIKTRGQQVTLSCSPISGHRSVSWYQQTPGQGLQFLFEYFSETQRNKGNFPGRFSGRQFSNSRSEMNVSTLELGDSALYLCASRFIGTGRGGYTFGSGTRLTVV.

The table lists this clone with a count of one. The V and J genes are TRBV28 and TRBJ2-7; perhaps TRBD1 as D (5 bases). Trimming took 5 bases from V and 2 from J, leaving 13 bases between them. This CDR3 is built from 14 residues. The germline V gene encodes CDR1 MDHEN and CDR2 SYDVKM. The CDR3 loop reads CASSRPQGTYEQYF. CDR3 bases: TGTGCCAGCAGTCGCCCCCAGGGCACCTACGAGCAGTACTTC.

V is TRBV6-1 and J is TRBJ1-1; 8 positions match TRBD1. From germline, CDR1 is MNHNS and CDR2 SASEGT. The V gene end was trimmed by 8 bases and the J gene end by 6 bases; junction bases not matched to a gene: 8. The length of the CDR3 is 13 residues. In nucleotides, the CDR3 is TGTGCCAGCGAACCTCCGGGACAGGCTGAAGCTTTCTTT. It yields the protein CASEPPGQAEAFF.

The sample holds a few counts of this clone. The chain employs TRBV4-2 and TRBJ1-2; 8 nucleotides agree with TRBD1. The CDR3 spans 16 residues. Germline V gene data show CDR1 as LGHNA and CDR2 as YNFKEQ. Trimming at V came to 2 bases and at J to 2 bases, leaving 7 bases not matched to a gene. CDR3 nucleotide sequence: TGTGCCAGCAGCCAACCATTAGACAGGGGAAACTATGGCTACACCTTC. Protein sequence: CASSQPLDRGNYGYTF.

The chain is built from TRBV18 and TRBJ1-5; weak D call: TRBD1 (5 bases). In germline, CDR1 is KGHSH, CDR2 LQKENI. This CDR3 has 15 amino acids. V was trimmed by 3 bases and J by 2 bases, leaving 11 bases between them. The CDR3, as DNA: TGTGCCAGCTCACCCACAGGACGGGGCAATCAGCCCCAGCATTTT. This gives the protein CASSPTGRGNQPQHF.

This chain uses TRBV27 with TRBJ2-7; no firm D call. There are 15 residues in the CDR3. Germline V gene data show CDR1 as MNHEY and CDR2 as SMNVEV (reference sequence). V lost 7 bases to trimming and J lost 4 bases, with 20 bases between them. The DNA for the CDR3 is TGTGCCAGCACCAGACACGGTCCCTTGGGTTACGAGCAGTACTTC. Residues: CASTRHGPLGYEQYF.

The rearrangement uses TRBV5-1 and TRBJ1-6; no reliable D call. V lost 0 bases and J 8 bases, leaving 9 bases between the germline ends. CDR1 and CDR2 from the germline V gene are SGHRS and YFSETQ. CDR3 size: 14 residues. In nucleotides, the CDR3 is TGCGCCAGCAGCTTGGCTAAGCGGGATTCACCCCTCCACTTT. It is translated as CASSLAKRDSPLHF.

This clone was detected once. This chain uses TRBV5-1 with TRBJ2-5; D perhaps matches TRBD1 (6 bases). The J call may be wrong; the DNA end is better matched by TRBJ2-7. Germline CDR1 SGHRS, CDR2 YFSETQ. This CDR3 has 14 residues. The CDR3 coding sequence is TGCGCCAGCAGCTTAGACGGGACAACCTACGAGCAGTACTTC. Translating it yields CASSLDGTTYEQYF.

The gene calls are TRBV28 and TRBJ1-5; TRBD1 is a possible D gene (5 bases). Germline CDR1 and CDR2: MDHEN and SYDVKM. The CDR3 spans 13 residues. V was pared by 5 bases and J by 1 base, with 6 bases between. CDR3 sequence: CASSRDSNQPQHF. For the CDR3, the DNA is TGTGCCAGCAGTAGGGACAGCAATCAGCCCCAGCATTTT.

The chain combines TRBV27 with TRBJ1-2; D is unresolved. The ends were cut back, 3 bases at V and 0 bases at J, with 5 bases in the middle. The CDR3 spans 13 residues. Germline values: CDR1 MNHEY, CDR2 SMNVEV (reference sequence). CDR3 bases: TGTGCCAGCAGTTTGGGAGCTAACTATGGCTACACCTTC. Its protein product is CASSLGANYGYTF.

This chain joins TRBV2 and TRBJ2-3; 13 nucleotides match TRBD2. J gave up 3 bases and V 6 bases, and 3 bases lay outside the gene matches. The CDR3 sequence is 15 residues long. CDR1 and CDR2 from the germline V gene are SNHLY and FYNNEI. The CDR3 here is CASRRTSGGTDTQYF. CDR3 nucleotide sequence: TGTGCCAGCAGGCGGACTAGCGGGGGAACAGATACGCAGTATTTT.

The chain employs TRBV7-3 and TRBJ1-6; TRBD1 might be the D (6 bases). V was clipped by 1 base and J by 7 bases, with 14 bases between them. This CDR3 has 16 amino acids. The germline V gene has CDR1 SGHTA and CDR2 FQGTGA. Written as DNA, the CDR3 is TGTGCCAGCAGCTTAAGACCCACAGGGAACAATTCACCCCTCCACTTT. Protein product: CASSLRPTGNNSPLHF.

This clone has only a few counts. J is TRBJ1-5 and V is TRBV10-1; no definite D call. V shed 5 bases and J shed 9 bases, with 14 bases lying between them. CDR1 is WNHNN, CDR2 SYGVQD, per germline (reference sequence). This CDR3 contains 13 residues. CDR3: CASSPVSSGPQHF. Here the CDR3 DNA reads TGCGCCAGCAGTCCAGTGTCTTCGGGGCCCCAGCATTTT.

This chain uses TRBV7-3 with TRBJ1-2; 9 bases fit TRBD1. Germline trimming cut 1 base from V and 7 bases from J; bases unmatched to any gene: 4. Germline assignment: CDR1 SGHTA and CDR2 FQGTGA. This CDR3 region has 14 residues. The CDR3 coding sequence is TGTGCCAGCAGCTTAAAGGGACAGGGAGGTGGCTACACCTTC. Translation gives CASSLKGQGGGYTF.

This chain uses TRBV2 with TRBJ2-7, with D hard to call. The CDR3 spans 15 residues. Germline V gene lookup returns CDR1 SNHLY and CDR2 FYNNEI. V was clipped by 3 bases and J by 2 bases, with 14 bases between them. DNA of the CDR3: TGTGCCAGCAGTGAGGAGAAGACCTTAACCTACGAGCAGTACTTC. Its translation is CASSEEKTLTYEQYF.

V gene TRBV11-2 combines with J gene TRBJ1-5; 7 bases match TRBD1. The CDR3 loop spans 14 amino acids. From germline, CDR1 is SGHAT and CDR2 FQNNGV. Trimming removed 2 bases from V and 5 bases from J; junction bases left unmatched: 3. In nucleotides, the CDR3 is TGTGCCAGCAGCTTATCAGGGGGATATCAGCCCCAGCATTTT. It is translated as CASSLSGGYQPQHF. Combining the CDR3 with reference TRBV11-2 and TRBJ1-5 gives the whole variable domain EAGVAQSPRYKIIEKRQSVAFWCNPISGHATLYWYQQILGQGPKLLIQFQNNGVVDDSQLPKDRFSAERLKGVDSTLKIQPAKLEDSAVYLCASSLSGGYQPQHFGDGTRLSIL.

The rearrangement joins TRBV19 to TRBJ1-3; the D gene is possibly TRBD1 (6 bases). Germline V lookup: CDR1 LNHDA, CDR2 SQIVND (reference sequence). The V and J ends lost 7 bases and 2 bases respectively, with 12 bases between them. The CDR3 has 14 residues. The CDR3 here is CASISSGAGNTIYF. In DNA, the CDR3 is TGTGCCAGTATTTCCTCAGGGGCTGGAAACACCATATATTTT. The full variable domain, in which reference TRBV19 and TRBJ1-3 provide the parts outside the CDR3, is DGGITQSPKYLFRKEGQNVTLSCEQNLNHDAMYWYRQDPGQGLRLIYYSQIVNDFQKGDIAEGYSVSREKKESFPLTVTSAQKNPTAFYLCASISSGAGNTIYFGEGSWLTVV.

The rearrangement joins TRBV10-1 to TRBJ1-1; D gene unclear. The CDR3 totals 14 residues. CDR1 is WNHNN, CDR2 SYGVQD, per germline (reference sequence). Trimming stripped 3 bases from V and 1 base from J, with 9 bases between. CDR3 residues: CASSDPGQNTEAFF. Here the CDR3 DNA reads TGCGCCAGCAGTGACCCTGGGCAGAACACTGAAGCTTTCTTT.

The chain carries TRBV5-6 and TRBJ1-2, with D uncertain. CDR3 size: 16 residues. Germline loops: CDR1 SGHDT, CDR2 YYEEEE. Trimming removed 4 bases from V and 4 bases from J, with 20 bases in between. The CDR3 DNA reads as TGTGCCAGCAGCGGTGGGGAGGAAGGGTTTCCCTATGGCTACACCTTC. It translates to CASSGGEEGFPYGYTF.

In this sample, this clone turned up a few times. The genes are TRBV9 and TRBJ2-7, with 11 bases that match TRBD1. The CDR3 extends over 15 amino acids. V shed 4 bases, J shed 3 bases, and the junction held 6 bases outside the gene matches. Germline CDR1 and CDR2: SGDLS and YYNGEE. The CDR3 region is CASSPSGQGDYEQYF. The CDR3 region has the DNA TGTGCCAGCAGCCCTTCGGGACAGGGGGACTACGAGCAGTACTTC.

This clone was counted between two and nine times. This chain links TRBV4-1 with TRBJ1-5; the D is unclear. The V gene's germline CDR1 is MGHRA and CDR2 YSYEKL. Trimming removed 0 bases from V and 9 bases from J, with 12 bases in between. This CDR3 is built from 14 residues. This CDR3 is CASSQEVGLGPQHF. The DNA for the CDR3 is TGCGCCAGCAGCCAAGAAGTGGGTCTTGGGCCCCAGCATTTT.